Each of the 28 T cell receptor beta chains below was sequenced from the same sample in a study of T cells after yellow fever vaccination. TCRdb redid the calling of the 5' RACE reads with MiXCR, one entry per CDR3 protein. The sample yields 100,000 to 150,000 distinct CDR3 sequences, roughly 8.2% seen once. This material consisted of CD8+ T cells sorted from PBMCs, taken on the day of the yellow fever booster vaccination. Receptor source: a man aged 18 to 35 who received the YFV17D yellow fever vaccine.

This clonotype has a handful of counts. This chain joins TRBV12-3 or TRBV12-4 and TRBJ2-5, with 12 bases matching TRBD1. Germline trimming cut 6 bases from V and 5 bases from J; bases unmatched to any gene: 13. The CDR3 contains 17 residues. The CDR3 sequence is CASRPNPGQGAGETQYF. CDR3 coding DNA: TGTGCCAGCAGACCAAACCCGGGACAGGGGGCGGGGGAGACCCAGTACTTC.

The chain has TRBV20-1 and TRBJ1-1, with TRBD1 matching 8 bases. The CDR3 runs 15 residues. Germline assignment: CDR1 DFQATT and CDR2 SNEGSKA (reference sequence). Trimming removed 5 bases from V and 1 base from J; junction bases left unmatched: 9. The CDR3 is CSAGDRGWTNTEAFF. The DNA for the CDR3 is TGCAGTGCTGGTGACAGGGGATGGACGAACACTGAAGCTTTCTTT.

The chain couples TRBV20-1 to TRBJ2-2; a weak D match, TRBD1 (5 bases). Trimming cost V 4 bases and J 7 bases, with 16 bases left between them. Germline lookup yields CDR1 DFQATT and CDR2 SNEGSKA (reference sequence). This CDR3 is 14 amino acids long. CDR3 protein: CSAKAGWDSGELFF. In DNA form, the CDR3 reads TGCAGTGCTAAAGCAGGGTGGGATAGCGGGGAGCTGTTTTTT.

The chain links TRBV20-1 to TRBJ1-1, with no clear D. CDR3 length equals 12 residues. V dropped 6 bases and J dropped 4 bases, with 12 bases sitting between them. Germline assignment: CDR1 DFQATT and CDR2 SNEGSKA (reference sequence). CDR3: CSASEGGTEAFF. The CDR3 DNA is TGCAGTGCCAGTGAGGGAGGCACTGAAGCTTTCTTT.

The chain carries TRBV5-5 and TRBJ2-5, with 14 bases lining up with TRBD2. The CDR3 has 18 residues. The ends lost 3 bases at V and 1 base at J; junction bases unmatched: 8. Germline-derived CDR1 and CDR2 are SGHKS and YYEKEE (reference sequence). This CDR3 reads CASSSGLAGANIQETQYF. CDR3 sequence (DNA): TGTGCCAGCAGCTCGGGACTAGCGGGGGCAAACATCCAAGAGACCCAGTACTTC.

The chain links TRBV10-1 to TRBJ1-1, with 7 bases aligning to TRBD1. The length of the CDR3 is 16 residues. V lost 0 bases, J lost 4 bases, and 8 bases stayed unmatched. Germline V gene data show CDR1 as WNHNN and CDR2 as SYGVQD (reference sequence). The CDR3 DNA reads as TGCGCCAGCAGTGAGTCGTCGACAGGGTTGGCCACTGAAGCTTTCTTT. Its translation: CASSESSTGLATEAFF.

The V and J genes are TRBV6-5 and TRBJ2-2; 12 bases align to TRBD2. Germline-derived CDR1 and CDR2 are MNHEY and SVGAGI. This CDR3 has 18 residues. The J segment lost 7 bases and the V segment lost 8 bases, leaving 17 bases of the junction unmatched. CDR3 coding DNA: TGTGCCAGCCGTATAGCCCTAGCGGGGGGGCAAGGAATCGGGGAGCTGTTTTTT. Amino acids: CASRIALAGGQGIGELFF.

V usage is TRBV7-3 and J usage is TRBJ2-1; 10 bases line up with TRBD2. The V segment lost 5 bases and the J segment 4 bases; nucleotides outside the gene matches: 2. The CDR3 has 14 residues. Germline loops: CDR1 SGHTA, CDR2 FQGTGA. Here the CDR3 DNA reads TGTGCCAGCAGCCTAGCGGGGGAATACAATGAGCAGTTCTTC. It codes for CASSLAGEYNEQFF.

This chain connects TRBV4-3 to TRBJ2-1; tentative D call: TRBD1 (6 bases). This CDR3 region has 14 residues. Trimming stripped 4 bases from V and 15 bases from J, with 22 bases between. Germline CDR1 LGHNA, CDR2 YSLEER. The CDR3 is CASSLNLGHRDRFF. CDR3 in DNA: TGCGCCAGCAGCCTTAACCTGGGACACCGGGATAGGTTCTTC.

The chain couples TRBV7-9 to TRBJ2-1; D unclear. The V end lost 0 bases, the J end lost 4 bases, and 7 bases lay between the germline ends. CDR1 SEHNR and CDR2 FQNEAQ come from the germline V gene (reference sequence). The CDR3 extends over 14 amino acids. The CDR3 DNA sequence: TGTGCCAGCAGCTTAGCGCTCGGTTACAATGAGCAGTTCTTC. Translating gives CASSLALGYNEQFF.

In its sample, this clonotype was seen a few times. The V call is TRBV2, the J call TRBJ2-1; TRBD2 matches 10 bases. Trimming took 7 bases from V and 5 from J; bases not matched to a gene: 8. CDR1 is SNHLY, CDR2 FYNNEI, per germline. This CDR3 has 15 residues. The CDR3 reads CASNRGLAGDNEQFF. As DNA, the CDR3 is TGTGCCAGCAACCGGGGGCTAGCGGGGGACAATGAGCAGTTCTTC.

This clonotype was detected a few times. The CDR3, as DNA: TGTGCCAGCAGTTCGGGAATCGGAACTAATGAAAAACTGTTTTTT. As protein: CASSSGIGTNEKLFF. This chain links TRBV28 with TRBJ1-4; no clear D gene. V lost 4 bases and J lost 1, with 10 bases in between. From germline, CDR1 is MDHEN and CDR2 SYDVKM. CDR3 length: 15 residues.

The rearrangement uses TRBV24-1 and TRBJ2-3, with 7 nucleotides matching TRBD2. The CDR3 runs to 17 residues. Per germline, CDR1 KGHDR and CDR2 SFDVKD. Trimming took 0 bases from V and 0 from J; bases not matched to a gene: 5. The CDR3 coding sequence is TGTGCCACCAGTGATTTGCCTTCGGGAGGTAGCACAGATACGCAGTATTTT. Protein: CATSDLPSGGSTDTQYF.

This clonotype was observed a handful of times. The CDR3 nucleotides are TGTGCCAGCAGGCCCGGAGGGGAGGTGGACACTGAAGCTTTCTTT. It is translated as CASRPGGEVDTEAFF. This chain links TRBV7-6 with TRBJ1-1; a weak D match, TRBD1 (5 bases). The CDR3 runs 15 residues. In germline, CDR1 is SGHVS, CDR2 FNYEAQ. V lost 6 bases and J lost 3, with 17 bases in between.

The J gene is TRBJ2-6, the V gene TRBV7-9, with D maybe TRBD2 (6 bases). Germline V lookup: CDR1 SEHNR, CDR2 FQNEAQ (reference sequence). V was cut by 1 base and J by 0 bases, with 10 bases left in between. The CDR3 length is 17 residues. CDR3 sequence: CASSLVGGSSGANVLTF. The CDR3 DNA follows: TGTGCCAGCAGCTTAGTAGGAGGGTCCTCTGGGGCCAACGTCCTGACTTTC. Full variable domain (rest looked up from reference TRBV7-9 and TRBJ2-6): DTGVSQNPRHKITKRGQNVTFRCDPISEHNRLYWYRQTLGQGPEFLTYFQNEAQLEKSRLLSDRFSAERPKGSFSTLEIQRTEQGDSAMYLCASSLVGGSSGANVLTFGAGSRLTVL.

The V call is TRBV28, the J call TRBJ2-6; 7 positions agree with TRBD1. Losses at the gene ends were 4 bases for V and 2 bases for J; bases not matched to a gene: 11. This CDR3 comprises 18 residues. Germline V gene sequence: CDR1 MDHEN, CDR2 SYDVKM. CDR3 in amino acids: CASSSRQGSIAGANVLTF. DNA of the CDR3: TGTGCCAGCAGTTCCCGACAGGGTAGTATCGCTGGGGCCAACGTCCTGACTTTC.

The CDR3 coding sequence is TGTGCCAGCAGTTTATCGGTGTGGGGAACGAGTACTGAAGCTTTCTTT. This gives the protein CASSLSVWGTSTEAFF. J is TRBJ1-1 and V is TRBV27; D is unclear. Germline V CDR1 and CDR2: MNHEY, SMNVEV (reference sequence). Trimming stripped 0 bases from V and 5 bases from J, with 16 bases between. The CDR3 totals 16 residues.

The chain couples TRBV7-9 to TRBJ2-1, with a possible D match to TRBD2 (6 bases). The V end lost 8 bases, the J end lost 5 bases, and 13 bases lay between the germline ends. Germline CDR1 is SEHNR and CDR2 is FQNEAQ (reference sequence). CDR3 size: 13 residues. CDR3 protein: CASSRTTNNEQFF. The CDR3 coding sequence is TGTGCCAGCTCCCGGACTACAAACAATGAGCAGTTCTTC.

The V call is TRBV6-6, the J call TRBJ2-3, with TRBD2 matching over 9 bases. This CDR3 is 17 amino acids long. Germline assignment: CDR1 MNHNY and CDR2 SVGAGI (reference sequence). The junction had 14 bases not matched to a gene; V was cut back by 7 bases and J by 3 bases. The CDR3 coding sequence is TGTGCCAGCATCCTAAATGGCGGGGGGGCCTGGACAGATACGCAGTATTTT. Protein sequence: CASILNGGGAWTDTQYF.

The rearrangement links TRBV23-1 to TRBJ2-7; 10 bases are a match to TRBD1. TRBV23-1 is flagged as an ORF with uncertain function. The V and J ends lost 0 bases and 2 bases, in that order; junction bases with no gene match: 7. The CDR3 is made up of 17 amino acids. The CDR3 protein is CASSQSMRQGATYEQYV. In nucleotides, the CDR3 is TGCGCCAGCAGTCAATCGATGAGACAGGGGGCCACCTACGAGCAGTACGTC.

Here the CDR3 reads CASSLFGGGSRNIQYF. DNA for the CDR3: TGTGCCAGCAGCTTATTTGGGGGAGGCTCGAGAAACATTCAGTACTTC. The chain uses TRBV11-2 and TRBJ2-4; perhaps TRBD2 as D (6 bases). CDR1 is SGHAT and CDR2 is FQNNGV in the germline V gene. There are 16 residues in the CDR3. V was cut by 2 bases and J by 6 bases, with 17 bases left in between. Full variable domain (outside the CDR3, taken from reference TRBV11-2 and TRBJ2-4): EAGVAQSPRYKIIEKRQSVAFWCNPISGHATLYWYQQILGQGPKLLIQFQNNGVVDDSQLPKDRFSAERLKGVDSTLKIQPAKLEDSAVYLCASSLFGGGSRNIQYFGAGTRLSVL.

This clonotype was found a few times. The chain combines TRBV11-2 with TRBJ1-1; D is uncertain. Germline values: CDR1 SGHAT, CDR2 FQNNGV. V lost 0 bases and J lost 2, with 16 bases in between. The CDR3 consists of 17 residues. CDR3 amino acids: CASSLDIRRPRNTEAFF. The CDR3 bases are TGTGCCAGCAGCTTAGATATTAGGAGGCCGAGAAACACTGAAGCTTTCTTT.

This clonotype was found once. The chain carries TRBV19 and TRBJ1-5, with TRBD1 matching 8 bases. Germline V CDR1 and CDR2: LNHDA, SQIVND (reference sequence). The J segment lost 4 bases and the V segment lost 5 bases, leaving 4 bases of the junction unmatched. The CDR3 has 14 amino acids. CDR3 in amino acids: CASSHRGWNQPQHF. For the CDR3, the DNA is TGTGCCAGTAGTCACAGGGGGTGGAATCAGCCCCAGCATTTT.

This clonotype showed up many times. The chain joins TRBV24-1 to TRBJ2-1, with 9 bases lining up with TRBD2. There are 16 residues in the CDR3. The V segment lost 3 bases and the J segment 4 bases; nucleotides outside the gene matches: 6. The germline CDR1 and CDR2 sequences are KGHDR and SFDVKD. In DNA, the CDR3 is TGTGCCACCAGTGATGCCGCCGCGGGGGGGTACAATGAGCAGTTCTTC. Its protein product is CATSDAAAGGYNEQFF.

This rearrangement joins TRBV2 to TRBJ2-7, with a weak D call TRBD2 (5 bases). The CDR3 covers 16 residues. Germline assignment: CDR1 SNHLY and CDR2 FYNNEI. V shed 11 bases and J shed 4 bases, with 27 bases lying between them. The DNA for the CDR3 is TGTGCCGCAGAACAGCCTCGTCGGGGTGTGTCGTACGAGCAGTACGTC. Translated, it gives CAAEQPRRGVSYEQYV.

There are many counts of this clonotype. The rearrangement uses TRBV4-3 and TRBJ2-2; TRBD1 aligns across 8 bases. The V segment lost 1 base and the J segment 3 bases; nucleotides outside the gene matches: 7. The CDR3 is 17 residues long. The germline V gene has CDR1 LGHNA and CDR2 YSLEER. This CDR3 reads CASSQGFRGLDTGELFF. In DNA form, the CDR3 reads TGCGCCAGCAGCCAAGGGTTCAGGGGGCTCGACACCGGGGAGCTGTTTTTT.

The J gene is TRBJ2-2, the V gene TRBV5-1; D is undetermined. Germline assignment: CDR1 SGHRS and CDR2 YFSETQ. The CDR3 is 14 residues long. The V and J ends lost 2 bases and 2 bases respectively, with 7 bases between them. The CDR3 sequence is CASSFATNTGELFF. The CDR3 DNA is TGCGCCAGCAGCTTCGCGACTAACACCGGGGAGCTGTTTTTT.

A few counts support this clonotype. The chain couples TRBV24-1 to TRBJ2-5; unclear D gene. Trimming took off 5 bases at V and 2 bases at J, with 17 bases between the two ends. CDR3 length equals 16 residues. CDR1 is KGHDR, CDR2 SFDVKD, per germline. The CDR3 reads CATSGRTEIPQETQYF. The CDR3 DNA reads TGTGCCACCAGTGGCAGAACGGAGATACCACAAGAGACCCAGTACTTC.